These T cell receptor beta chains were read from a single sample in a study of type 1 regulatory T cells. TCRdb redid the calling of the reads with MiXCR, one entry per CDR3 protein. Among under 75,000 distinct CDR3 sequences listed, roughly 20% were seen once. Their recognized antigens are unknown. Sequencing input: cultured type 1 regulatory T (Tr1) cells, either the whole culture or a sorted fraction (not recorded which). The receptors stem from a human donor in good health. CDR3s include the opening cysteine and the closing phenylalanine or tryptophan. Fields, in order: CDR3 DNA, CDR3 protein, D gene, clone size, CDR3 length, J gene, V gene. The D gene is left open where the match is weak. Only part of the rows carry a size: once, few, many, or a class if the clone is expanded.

CDR3nt: TGTGCCAGCAGTCCAACCACCGTAAATAATCAGCCCCAGCATTTT
CDR3aa: CASSPTTVNNQPQHF
d_gene: .
abundance: few
len: 15
j_gene: TRBJ1-5
v_gene: TRBV12-3/TRBV12-4

CDR3nt: TGCGCCAGCAGCTTTGGCCAGGGATTTTACAATGAGCAGTTCTTC
CDR3aa: CASSFGQGFYNEQFF
d_gene: .
abundance: many
len: 15
j_gene: TRBJ2-1
v_gene: TRBV5-1

CDR3nt: TGCAGTGCGCCCCGGGACGGGTACAATGAGCAGTTCTTC
CDR3aa: CSAPRDGYNEQFF
d_gene: .
abundance: many
len: 13
j_gene: TRBJ2-1
v_gene: TRBV20-1

CDR3nt: TGCGCCAGCAGCCTCAGGTACCAAGAGACCCAGTACTTC
CDR3aa: CASSLRYQETQYF
d_gene: .
abundance: .
len: 13
j_gene: TRBJ2-5
v_gene: TRBV5-1

CDR3nt: TGTGCCCGCAGCGGTCTTCAGGGTCCGCAGTATTTT
CDR3aa: CARSGLQGPQYF
d_gene: .
abundance: .
len: 12
j_gene: TRBJ2-3
v_gene: TRBV6-5

CDR3nt: TGTGCCAGCAGCTTTAGGACAGGGATCGCGACTAATGAAAAACTGTTTTTT
CDR3aa: CASSFRTGIATNEKLFF
d_gene: TRBD1
abundance: .
len: 17
j_gene: TRBJ1-4
v_gene: TRBV12-3/TRBV12-4

CDR3nt: TGTGCCAGCAGTTCGGGGGGCACTGAAGCTTTCTTT
CDR3aa: CASSSGGTEAFF
d_gene: .
abundance: .
len: 12
j_gene: TRBJ1-1
v_gene: TRBV28

CDR3nt: TGTGCCAGCTCACGGGACAGGTACGAGCAGTACTTC
CDR3aa: CASSRDRYEQYF
d_gene: TRBD1
abundance: .
len: 12
j_gene: TRBJ2-7
v_gene: TRBV18

CDR3nt: TGTGCCGGCAGCCCAACGACAGGAACCTATGGCTACACCTTC
CDR3aa: CAGSPTTGTYGYTF
d_gene: .
abundance: .
len: 14
j_gene: TRBJ1-2
v_gene: TRBV9

CDR3nt: TGTGCCAGCAGCTTGTCGGGGGCCTACGAGCAGTACTTC
CDR3aa: CASSLSGAYEQYF
d_gene: .
abundance: .
len: 13
j_gene: TRBJ2-7
v_gene: TRBV12-3/TRBV12-4

CDR3nt: TGCAGTGCTTCGTTCCCAGGGACAGGGGTTTCCGATACGCAGTATTTT
CDR3aa: CSASFPGTGVSDTQYF
d_gene: TRBD1
abundance: .
len: 16
j_gene: TRBJ2-3
v_gene: TRBV20-1

CDR3nt: TGTGCCAGCAGTCCACTAGCATACGGGGAGCTGTTTTTT
CDR3aa: CASSPLAYGELFF
d_gene: .
abundance: .
len: 13
j_gene: TRBJ2-2
v_gene: TRBV12-3/TRBV12-4

CDR3nt: TGTGCCAGCAGCTTAGCCATGGGAGGGCCGCGGGCCAAAAACATTCAGTACTTC
CDR3aa: CASSLAMGGPRAKNIQYF
d_gene: TRBD2
abundance: few
len: 18
j_gene: TRBJ2-4
v_gene: TRBV7-9

CDR3nt: TGTGCCAGCTCACCACTTTCGGGAGGGCCGACCGGGGAGCTGTTTTTT
CDR3aa: CASSPLSGGPTGELFF
d_gene: TRBD2
abundance: few
len: 16
j_gene: TRBJ2-2
v_gene: TRBV18

CDR3nt: TGCAGCGTTCAGACCGGGACAGGGACGTTGTCGGCCAAAAACATTCAGTACTTC
CDR3aa: CSVQTGTGTLSAKNIQYF
d_gene: TRBD1
abundance: few
len: 18
j_gene: TRBJ2-4
v_gene: TRBV29-1

CDR3nt: TGCAGTGCTAGAGATCTAGCAGGGTGGTCGTACGAGCAGTACTTC
CDR3aa: CSARDLAGWSYEQYF
d_gene: .
abundance: .
len: 15
j_gene: TRBJ2-7
v_gene: TRBV20-1

CDR3nt: TGTGCCAGCAGTTCCGAGAGCTCTGGGGCCAACGTCCTGACTTTC
CDR3aa: CASSSESSGANVLTF
d_gene: .
abundance: few
len: 15
j_gene: TRBJ2-6
v_gene: TRBV6-6

CDR3nt: TGCAGTGCTAGAGTCAGAATAGCCAAAAACATTCAGTACTTC
CDR3aa: CSARVRIAKNIQYF
d_gene: .
abundance: .
len: 14
j_gene: TRBJ2-4
v_gene: TRBV20-1

CDR3nt: TGCGCCAGCAGCCAAGGGAAGGGCTCCCCTCCCTACGAGCAGTACTTC
CDR3aa: CASSQGKGSPPYEQYF
d_gene: .
abundance: .
len: 16
j_gene: TRBJ2-7
v_gene: TRBV4-1

CDR3nt: TGCAGTGCCCCTGAGGGGCGCACGACAACCGGGGAGCTGTTTTTT
CDR3aa: CSAPEGRTTTGELFF
d_gene: .
abundance: .
len: 15
j_gene: TRBJ2-2
v_gene: TRBV20-1

CDR3nt: TGCGCCAGCAGCACAAGAGGGGGCGAGACCCAGTACTTC
CDR3aa: CASSTRGGETQYF
d_gene: TRBD1
abundance: .
len: 13
j_gene: TRBJ2-5
v_gene: TRBV5-1

CDR3nt: TGTGCCAGCAGCTGGACAGGGGGAGGTGAAAAACTGTTTTTT
CDR3aa: CASSWTGGGEKLFF
d_gene: TRBD1
abundance: .
len: 14
j_gene: TRBJ1-4
v_gene: TRBV7-9

CDR3nt: TGTGCCAGCAGCTTAAGTAGCGGGAGCTGGAATGAGCAGTTCTTC
CDR3aa: CASSLSSGSWNEQFF
d_gene: TRBD2
abundance: medium-sized
len: 15
j_gene: TRBJ2-1
v_gene: TRBV11-2

CDR3nt: TGTGCCAGCAGCAGGGACAGGGTCCGAGAGCAGTACTTC
CDR3aa: CASSRDRVREQYF
d_gene: TRBD1
abundance: .
len: 13
j_gene: TRBJ2-7
v_gene: TRBV5-6

CDR3nt: TGCGCCAGCAGCTTGGAACAGGGCGGGGAGACCCAGTACTTC
CDR3aa: CASSLEQGGETQYF
d_gene: .
abundance: few
len: 14
j_gene: TRBJ2-5
v_gene: TRBV5-1

CDR3nt: TGTGCCAGCACCCGAGGACTCTATGGCTACACCTTC
CDR3aa: CASTRGLYGYTF
d_gene: .
abundance: .
len: 12
j_gene: TRBJ1-2
v_gene: TRBV7-8

CDR3nt: TGTGCCAGCAGCTCAGCGGGAGGAGGTACGAGGGAGCTGTTTTTT
CDR3aa: CASSSAGGGTRELFF
d_gene: TRBD2
abundance: few
len: 15
j_gene: TRBJ2-2
v_gene: TRBV25-1

CDR3nt: TGTGCCAGCAGCTTAAGGCTCCTCGGGAATGAGCAGTTCTTC
CDR3aa: CASSLRLLGNEQFF
d_gene: .
abundance: few
len: 14
j_gene: TRBJ2-1
v_gene: TRBV5-5

CDR3nt: TGCAGTGCTAGAACTACGACTAGCGGGAGCCCTCAAAGGGAGACCCAGTACTTC
CDR3aa: CSARTTTSGSPQRETQYF
d_gene: TRBD2
abundance: few
len: 18
j_gene: TRBJ2-5
v_gene: TRBV20-1

CDR3nt: TGTGCCAGCAGCTACGTCGTGGCGTTGGACAGGGACGCCGGGGAGCAGTACTTC
CDR3aa: CASSYVVALDRDAGEQYF
d_gene: TRBD1
abundance: .
len: 18
j_gene: TRBJ2-7
v_gene: TRBV7-6

CDR3nt: TGTGCCTGGAGCGCACAGGGGGATCAGCCCCAGCATTTT
CDR3aa: CAWSAQGDQPQHF
d_gene: TRBD1
abundance: many
len: 13
j_gene: TRBJ1-5
v_gene: TRBV30

CDR3nt: TGTGCCAGCAGCATCTACGGCACAGATACGCAGTATTTT
CDR3aa: CASSIYGTDTQYF
d_gene: .
abundance: few
len: 13
j_gene: TRBJ2-3
v_gene: TRBV5-4

CDR3nt: TGTGCCATCAGTGAGTTACAGGCTATGAACACTGAAGCTTTCTTT
CDR3aa: CAISELQAMNTEAFF
d_gene: .
abundance: .
len: 15
j_gene: TRBJ1-1
v_gene: TRBV10-3

CDR3nt: TGTGCCAGCATCCGGGGACTAGCGGGGATGACTAGCACAGATACGCAGTATTTT
CDR3aa: CASIRGLAGMTSTDTQYF
d_gene: TRBD2
abundance: .
len: 18
j_gene: TRBJ2-3
v_gene: TRBV12-3/TRBV12-4

CDR3nt: TGTGCCAGCACTCCACGTCTGGGGGGGGACGAGCAGTACTTC
CDR3aa: CASTPRLGGDEQYF
d_gene: TRBD2
abundance: .
len: 14
j_gene: TRBJ2-7
v_gene: TRBV6-2/TRBV6-3

CDR3nt: TGCAGCGTTGATGGGGGACAGCGCTACGAGCAGTACTTC
CDR3aa: CSVDGGQRYEQYF
d_gene: TRBD1
abundance: .
len: 13
j_gene: TRBJ2-7
v_gene: TRBV29-1

CDR3nt: TGTGCCAGCAGCCCGGGGGGCGCATACAATGAGCAGTTCTTC
CDR3aa: CASSPGGAYNEQFF
d_gene: .
abundance: few
len: 14
j_gene: TRBJ2-1
v_gene: TRBV3-1

CDR3nt: TGCAGTGCCCTCGCGGGAAATGGCTACACCTTC
CDR3aa: CSALAGNGYTF
d_gene: .
abundance: .
len: 11
j_gene: TRBJ1-2
v_gene: TRBV20-1

CDR3nt: TGTGCCAGCAGTTACTTGAGGACCGGGGAGCTGTTTTTT
CDR3aa: CASSYLRTGELFF
d_gene: .
abundance: .
len: 13
j_gene: TRBJ2-2
v_gene: TRBV6-2/TRBV6-3

CDR3nt: TGTGCCAGCAGTGAACTAGGACAGGGCTACGAGCAGTACTTC
CDR3aa: CASSELGQGYEQYF
d_gene: TRBD1
abundance: .
len: 14
j_gene: TRBJ2-7
v_gene: TRBV6-1

CDR3nt: TGCAGCGTTGTTCAGGGGGCAACGAACACCGGGGAGCTGTTTTTT
CDR3aa: CSVVQGATNTGELFF
d_gene: TRBD1
abundance: .
len: 15
j_gene: TRBJ2-2
v_gene: TRBV29-1

CDR3nt: TGTGCCAGCAGCACGGGGACAGGCGGTCGGTATGGCTACACCTTC
CDR3aa: CASSTGTGGRYGYTF
d_gene: TRBD1
abundance: .
len: 15
j_gene: TRBJ1-2
v_gene: TRBV7-2

CDR3nt: TGTGCCAGCAGCAGCGGGGCTCAGAGCTCCTACAATGAGCAGTTCTTC
CDR3aa: CASSSGAQSSYNEQFF
d_gene: TRBD2
abundance: medium-sized
len: 16
j_gene: TRBJ2-1
v_gene: TRBV7-6

CDR3nt: TGCGCCAGCAGCTTGGTTAGTGACACCTTC
CDR3aa: CASSLVSDTF
d_gene: .
abundance: .
len: 10
j_gene: TRBJ1-2
v_gene: TRBV5-1

CDR3nt: TGCGCCAGCCGGAGGGGTCGGCACAATGAGCAGTTCTTC
CDR3aa: CASRRGRHNEQFF
d_gene: .
abundance: .
len: 13
j_gene: TRBJ2-1
v_gene: TRBV5-1

CDR3nt: TGCAGTGCTGATTCCCGGGACAGGTCCTACGAGCAGTACTTC
CDR3aa: CSADSRDRSYEQYF
d_gene: TRBD1
abundance: few
len: 14
j_gene: TRBJ2-7
v_gene: TRBV20-1

CDR3nt: TGCAGTGCTAGAACAGGGGCTAGCTCTGGAAACACCATATATTTT
CDR3aa: CSARTGASSGNTIYF
d_gene: TRBD1
abundance: .
len: 15
j_gene: TRBJ1-3
v_gene: TRBV20-1

CDR3nt: TGTGTCGGCAGCGAGGCGGGAGGGCCTACCGGGGAGCTGTTTTTT
CDR3aa: CVGSEAGGPTGELFF
d_gene: TRBD2
abundance: .
len: 15
j_gene: TRBJ2-2
v_gene: TRBV11-3

CDR3nt: TGCAGCGCAGCTAGCGGGGGTTACAATGAGCAGTTCTTC
CDR3aa: CSAASGGYNEQFF
d_gene: TRBD2
abundance: few
len: 13
j_gene: TRBJ2-1
v_gene: TRBV29-1

CDR3nt: TGTGCCACCAAAACAAATATCGGGGTAGATACGCAGTATTTT
CDR3aa: CATKTNIGVDTQYF
d_gene: .
abundance: .
len: 14
j_gene: TRBJ2-3
v_gene: TRBV15

CDR3nt: TGCGCCAGCAGGACGGGGATTATCTTCAATGAGCAGTTCTTC
CDR3aa: CASRTGIIFNEQFF
d_gene: .
abundance: .
len: 14
j_gene: TRBJ2-1
v_gene: TRBV5-1

CDR3nt: TGTGCCAGCAGCCAAGGACTAGCGTTCATGTACGAGCAGTACTTC
CDR3aa: CASSQGLAFMYEQYF
d_gene: TRBD2
abundance: .
len: 15
j_gene: TRBJ2-7
v_gene: TRBV3-1

CDR3nt: TGCGCCAGCAGCCAAGGTTCCACAGGGCTAAGTGGAAAACTGTTTTTT
CDR3aa: CASSQGSTGLSGKLFF
d_gene: .
abundance: .
len: 16
j_gene: TRBJ1-4
v_gene: TRBV4-1

CDR3nt: TGTGCCAGCAGCCGCGCGGGATCCCCCTTCGGGGAGCTGTTTTTT
CDR3aa: CASSRAGSPFGELFF
d_gene: .
abundance: .
len: 15
j_gene: TRBJ2-2
v_gene: TRBV3-1

CDR3nt: TGTGCCAGCAGTCCTGGACTAGCGTATTCGAACACCGGGGAGCTGTTTTTT
CDR3aa: CASSPGLAYSNTGELFF
d_gene: TRBD2
abundance: few
len: 17
j_gene: TRBJ2-2
v_gene: TRBV28

CDR3nt: TGTGCCAGCGGTCTGGGCGGGGAAACTGAAGCTTTCTTT
CDR3aa: CASGLGGETEAFF
d_gene: .
abundance: .
len: 13
j_gene: TRBJ1-1
v_gene: TRBV12-3/TRBV12-4

CDR3nt: TGCAGTGCTAGAGAAGTTTTAGACGCAGCCTACGAGCAGTACTTC
CDR3aa: CSAREVLDAAYEQYF
d_gene: .
abundance: .
len: 15
j_gene: TRBJ2-7
v_gene: TRBV20-1